These T cell receptor beta chains were read from a single sample in a study of T-cell memory formation after mild COVID-19. TCRdb re-analysed the 5' RACE reads in MiXCR, keeping a single row per CDR3 protein. The sample yields 210,000 or so distinct CDR3 sequences, under 12% seen once. The sample consisted of PBMCs or a T cell subset sorted from them (not recorded which). These receptors all stem from a man younger than 30 who had mild COVID-19 (a few samples of this study predate the infection). Cell type and time point are not known. Both conserved end residues are part of each CDR3. A D gene is named only where the DNA matches it firmly. Rows may omit the clone size; those that give it use once, few, many or a size class.

v_gene,j_gene,abundance,d_gene,CDR3nt,CDR3aa
TRBV5-6,TRBJ2-3,NA,NA,TGTGCCAGCAGCTCCGGTGGGGCCGGCACAGATACGCAGTATTTT,CASSSGGAGTDTQYF
TRBV5-1,TRBJ2-7,few,NA,TGCGCCAGCAGCTTGGCTACGGGGAACGAGCAGTACTTC,CASSLATGNEQYF
TRBV21-1,TRBJ2-1,many,NA,TGTGCCGGGGAATGGGAGCGGGGGTTC,CAGEWERGF
TRBV4-3,TRBJ1-2,NA,NA,TGCGCCAGCAGCCAAGGGAGGGGGAGCTATGGCTACACCTTC,CASSQGRGSYGYTF
TRBV21-1,TRBJ1-5,few,NA,TGTGCCAGCAGCTCACGGGGAATCCGGGACAGAGGAAATCAGCCCCAGCATTTT,CASSSRGIRDRGNQPQHF
TRBV3-1,TRBJ2-3,NA,NA,TGTGCCAGCAGCCAAGATGCATGGACCGCCCCTGGCACAGATACGCAGTATTTT,CASSQDAWTAPGTDTQYF
TRBV3-1,TRBJ2-3,NA,NA,TGTGCCAGCAGCCAAGTCTTAACAGATACGCAGTATTTT,CASSQVLTDTQYF
TRBV5-1,TRBJ2-5,many,NA,TGCGCCAGCAGCCGAGGGGGGGCCCAAGAGACCCAGTACTTC,CASSRGGAQETQYF
TRBV5-1,TRBJ1-3,many,NA,TGCGCCTTCCACCCGGGACAATGGAGAAACACCATATATTTT,CAFHPGQWRNTIYF
TRBV18,TRBJ2-3,few,NA,TGTGCCAGCTCACCAGGTACAACAGATACGCAGTATTTT,CASSPGTTDTQYF
TRBV20-1,TRBJ2-7,many,TRBD2,TGCAGCGCTAGCCGCGGGGGGTGGAGCGAGCAGTACTTC,CSASRGGWSEQYF
TRBV5-1,TRBJ2-1,few,NA,TGCGCCAGCAGGGCGGGGAATGAGCAGTTCTTC,CASRAGNEQFF
TRBV20-1,TRBJ2-3,many,NA,TGCAGTGCTAGCGACGATCCTAGCACAGATACGCAGTATTTT,CSASDDPSTDTQYF
TRBV6-5,TRBJ1-2,many,NA,TGTGCCAGCAGTTACTCCGGGGCACGAGCCTATGGCTACACCTTC,CASSYSGARAYGYTF
TRBV7-8,TRBJ1-1,NA,NA,TGTGCCAGCAGCTCACTCGGTTCCCCGGCCACTGAAGCTTTCTTT,CASSSLGSPATEAFF
TRBV9,TRBJ2-1,few,TRBD1,TGTGCCAGCAGCGTAGCTCTAGTTCGCCGGACAGGGGCCTACAATGAGCAGTTCTTC,CASSVALVRRTGAYNEQFF
TRBV7-2,TRBJ1-5,few,TRBD1,TGTGCCAGCAACAGGGGAAACAATCAGCCCCAGCATTTT,CASNRGNNQPQHF
TRBV4-2,TRBJ2-2,few,TRBD1,TGTGCCAGCAGCCAAGGGGACAGGGGGCAGGGCGGGGAGCTGTTTTTT,CASSQGDRGQGGELFF
TRBV4-3,TRBJ2-7,NA,NA,TGCGCCAGCAGCCAAGTAGGCGGGCCCTCCGAGCAGTACTTC,CASSQVGGPSEQYF
TRBV6-6,TRBJ2-5,few,NA,TGTGCCAGCAGCCCAGTGGGGAACCAAGAGACCCAGTACTTC,CASSPVGNQETQYF
TRBV7-9,TRBJ2-7,NA,TRBD1,TGTGCCAGCAGCTTGGGACAGATCCTTTCCTACGAGCAGTACTTC,CASSLGQILSYEQYF
TRBV12-3/TRBV12-4,TRBJ1-2,NA,NA,TGTGCCAGCAGTTTTTCGAGCTCCTCACTTAACTATGGCTACACCTTC,CASSFSSSSLNYGYTF
TRBV7-9,TRBJ1-2,few,NA,TGTGCCAGCACTAAAGCGGGCGTTTATGGCTACACCTTC,CASTKAGVYGYTF
TRBV2,TRBJ1-1,NA,TRBD1,TGTGCCAGCAGGGGACAGGGAGCTTTAGGCACTGAAGCTTTCTTT,CASRGQGALGTEAFF
TRBV27,TRBJ2-5,few,NA,TGTGCCAGCAGTTTTAGCAGAGGGGAGACCCAGTACTTC,CASSFSRGETQYF
TRBV6-2/TRBV6-3,TRBJ2-5,few,TRBD2,TGTGCCAGCAGGCACGGTAGCGGGGGGATCCAAGAGACCCAGTACTTC,CASRHGSGGIQETQYF
TRBV6-5,TRBJ2-5,few,TRBD2,TGTGCCAGCAGCACCCCCGGGGGGGCGCCCCAAGAGACCCAGTACTTC,CASSTPGGAPQETQYF
TRBV12-3/TRBV12-4,TRBJ2-1,many,NA,TGTGCCAGCAGTTGGGACACGACTTCCTACAATGAGCAGTTCTTC,CASSWDTTSYNEQFF
TRBV7-2,TRBJ1-2,few,NA,TGTGCCAGCAGCTTGTCCAAAGCTAACTATGGCTACACCTTC,CASSLSKANYGYTF
TRBV5-1,TRBJ2-5,NA,TRBD1,TGCGCCAGCCAAGGCAACAGGGGGGAGACCCAGTACTTC,CASQGNRGETQYF
TRBV6-5,TRBJ2-7,few,NA,TGTGCCAGCAGTTACAGCAGATGGGCCATCTACGAGCAGTACTTC,CASSYSRWAIYEQYF
TRBV2,TRBJ2-1,NA,TRBD2,TGTGCCACCACTTCGACTAGCGGGGGGGCTAATGAGCAGTTCTTC,CATTSTSGGANEQFF
TRBV6-2/TRBV6-3,TRBJ2-7,NA,TRBD1,TGTGCCAGCAGTCCCTGGACAGGGGATGGCGAGCAGTACTTC,CASSPWTGDGEQYF
TRBV12-3/TRBV12-4,TRBJ2-5,few,TRBD1,TGTGCCAGCAATGTGATAGGACAGGGACAAGAGACCCAGTACTTC,CASNVIGQGQETQYF
TRBV3-1,TRBJ2-5,many,NA,TGTGCCAGCACCCTCGGGGCTCAAGAGACCCAGTACTTC,CASTLGAQETQYF
TRBV7-9,TRBJ2-2,few,NA,TGTGCCAGCAGCTCCCCCGGCAGGGTTAGCGGAAACACCGGGGAGCTGTTTTTT,CASSSPGRVSGNTGELFF
TRBV12-3/TRBV12-4,TRBJ2-7,many,NA,TGTGCCAGCAGCCACGGACAAAGTAGCTACGAGCAGTACTTC,CASSHGQSSYEQYF
TRBV4-1,TRBJ1-5,NA,NA,TGCGCCAGCAGCCAAGATCCCGAGTATAGCAATCAGCCCCAGCATTTT,CASSQDPEYSNQPQHF
TRBV4-3,TRBJ2-1,NA,TRBD2,TGCGCCAGCAGCCACTTACTAGCGGGGAACAATGAGCAGTTCTTC,CASSHLLAGNNEQFF
TRBV6-1,TRBJ2-3,NA,TRBD2,TGTGCCAGCCAGCGGGGGGGCAGCACAGATACGCAGTATTTT,CASQRGGSTDTQYF
TRBV3-1,TRBJ2-3,NA,NA,TGTGCCAGCAGCCCCTCACCAACCACAGATACGCAGTATTTT,CASSPSPTTDTQYF
TRBV6-5,TRBJ2-7,NA,NA,TGTGCCAGCAAGAACGTCGGGGTCGGCGAGCAGTACTTC,CASKNVGVGEQYF
TRBV20-1,TRBJ1-1,few,NA,TGCAGTGCTAGAGATAAGGGGTGGACTGAAGCTTTCTTT,CSARDKGWTEAFF
TRBV28,TRBJ2-4,NA,NA,TGTGCCAGCAGCTCCGGGGTGAAAAACATTCAGTACTTC,CASSSGVKNIQYF
TRBV20-1,TRBJ1-5,NA,NA,TGCAGTGCTAGTGACAGCAGCAATCAGCCCCAGCATTTT,CSASDSSNQPQHF
TRBV24-1,TRBJ2-5,many,NA,TGTGCCACCAGTGATCCACGGGCCAGCGGAGAGACCCAGTACTTC,CATSDPRASGETQYF
TRBV6-5,TRBJ2-6,NA,NA,TGTGCCAGCAGCAGTTACGGAACACCCGGGGCCAACGTCCTGACTTTC,CASSSYGTPGANVLTF
TRBV5-1,TRBJ1-2,NA,TRBD1,TGCGCCAGCAGCATCGGACAGGGGCGCTATGGCTACACCTTC,CASSIGQGRYGYTF
TRBV6-2/TRBV6-3,TRBJ2-2,NA,NA,TGTGCCAGCACCCGGTTCAGGGGGGGCCCGAACACCGGGGAGCTGTTTTTT,CASTRFRGGPNTGELFF
TRBV11-2,TRBJ2-5,few,NA,TGTGCCAGCAGCTTAGGGGGGTTTAAAGAGACCCAGTACTTC,CASSLGGFKETQYF
TRBV4-3,TRBJ1-1,NA,NA,TGCGCCAGCAGCCAAGATCCCGCTGGGAGGACTGAAGCTTTCTTT,CASSQDPAGRTEAFF
TRBV29-1,TRBJ2-2,NA,NA,TGCAGCGTTGAAGCGGAGACCGGGGAGCTGTTTTTT,CSVEAETGELFF
TRBV3-1,TRBJ2-5,few,TRBD2,TGTGCCAGCAGCAATAGCGGGGGGGCTGAGACCCAGTACTTC,CASSNSGGAETQYF
TRBV20-1,TRBJ2-2,NA,NA,TGCAGTGCTAGAGGTGGCAGAGCCTCCGGGGAGCTGTTTTTT,CSARGGRASGELFF
TRBV6-6,TRBJ1-1,many,NA,TGTGCCAGCGCCCCCCAAGGCACTGAAGCTTTCTTT,CASAPQGTEAFF
TRBV7-2,TRBJ1-5,few,NA,TGTGCCAGCAGCCTTTCCGGGTTCAATCAGCCCCAGCATTTT,CASSLSGFNQPQHF
TRBV7-2,TRBJ2-3,few,NA,TGTGCCAGCAGCTTACGAGTGGGGGGATCTAGCACAGATACGCAGTATTTT,CASSLRVGGSSTDTQYF
TRBV7-9,TRBJ1-4,many,NA,TGTGCCAGCAGCTTAGTAGGGGTAGGAGAAAAACTGTTTTTT,CASSLVGVGEKLFF
TRBV5-6,TRBJ2-3,once,TRBD1,TGTGCCAGCAGCTCCTTGGGACAGGGGGCTACAGATACGCAGTATTTT,CASSSLGQGATDTQYF